The following is a T cell receptor (beta chain) sequence with its context. These data are taken from a study of T cell changes during pregnancy in multiple sclerosis. This CDR3 is 13 amino acids long. Per the germline V gene, CDR1 is LNHDA and CDR2 is SQIVND (reference sequence). V was pared by 3 bases and J by 2 bases, with 8 bases between. Measured with immunoSEQ multiplex PCR; TCRdb has only the in-frame clones, and not every one. The sample contains tens of thousands of clones, about nine tenths of which appear only once. This sequence originates from a female donor in good health, enrolled as a control in a pregnancy study. The J gene is TRBJ2-7, the V gene TRBV19; possibly TRBD1 for D (6 bases). This specimen was peripheral blood, taken in the first trimester of pregnancy. The CDR3 spells CASSMAGAYEQYF. CDR3 nucleotides: TGTGCCAGTAGTATGGCAGGGGCCTACGAGCAGTACTTC.